Listed here are 29 T cell receptor beta chains from one sample, sequenced in a study of cytomegalovirus exposure and HLA in healthy donors (dated by TCRdb to the late 2010s). The library relied on the immunoSEQ multiplex PCR assay. For the multiplex PCR, a mixture combining 60 forward primers for TCR Vbeta segments and 13 reverse primers for TCR Jbeta segments was used. Entries here come from immuneACCESS through TCRdb and include only in-frame sequences with V and J called. Some clones fail to appear in such tables; in the studies checked, an unresolved V gene covers under half of the shortfall, and the cause of the remainder is unknown. Present in this sample are tens of thousands of clones, about three quarters of which were seen just once. The ten top clones hold nearly 3% of the sample. Sequenced sample: PBMCs. Receptors originate from a man younger than 35 in good health and CMV-seronegative.

The V and J genes are TRBV9 and TRBJ2-1, with 9 bases aligning to TRBD2. The V gene end was trimmed by 0 bases and the J gene end by 4 bases; junction bases not matched to a gene: 2. Germline CDR1 reads SGDLS; CDR2 reads YYNGEE. This CDR3 is built from 15 residues. CDR3 sequence reads: CASSVESGRYNEQFF. CDR3 nucleotide sequence: TGTGCCAGCAGCGTAGAAAGCGGGAGGTACAATGAGCAGTTCTTC. Based on the CDR3 plus reference TRBV9 and TRBJ2-1, the full variable domain is DSGVTQTPKHLITATGQRVTLRCSPRSGDLSVYWYQQSLDQGLQFLIQYYNGEERAKGNILERFSAQQFPDLHSELNLSSLELGDSALYFCASSVESGRYNEQFFGPGTRLTVL.

The J gene is TRBJ1-1, the V gene TRBV25-1, with D maybe TRBD1 (5 bases). The germline V and J ends were trimmed by 7 bases and 6 bases, with 9 bases remaining between them. The CDR3 runs 11 residues. Germline CDR1 MGHDK, CDR2 SYGVNS. This CDR3 reads CASKFRAEAFF. CDR3 nucleotides: TGTGCCAGCAAATTCAGGGCTGAAGCTTTCTTT.

This sequence joins TRBV9 and TRBJ1-2, with D perhaps matching TRBD1 (5 bases). V lost 0 bases to trimming and J lost 4 bases, with 10 bases between them. The CDR3 runs 14 residues. The germline gives CDR1 SGDLS, CDR2 YYNGEE. CDR3 residues: CASSVAQDSYGYTF. The CDR3 nucleotides read TGTGCCAGCAGCGTAGCCCAAGACAGCTATGGCTACACCTTC.

This clone was counted a few times. The chain is built from TRBV7-8 and TRBJ1-1, with 10 bases that match TRBD1. The germline gives CDR1 SGHVS, CDR2 FQNEAQ. The ends lost 5 bases at V and 5 bases at J; junction bases unmatched: 5. The CDR3 extends over 14 amino acids. In nucleotides, the CDR3 is TGTGCCAGCAGCCCATGGACAGGGGGGACTGAAGCTTTCTTT. It encodes CASSPWTGGTEAFF.

CDR3 in amino acids: CASSLRSSGANVLTF. The CDR3 DNA sequence: TGTGCCAGCAGCTTACGTTCCTCTGGGGCCAACGTCCTGACTTTC. The chain combines TRBV7-2 with TRBJ2-6, with D hard to call. Germline CDR1 and CDR2: SGHTA and FQGNSA. V lost 2 bases, J lost 0 bases, and 5 bases lay in between. The CDR3 length is 15 residues.

The chain links TRBV13 to TRBJ2-7; D might be TRBD2 (6 bases). V was cut by 6 bases and J by 4 bases, with 10 bases left in between. The CDR3 is made up of 12 amino acids. CDR1 PRHDT and CDR2 FYEKMQ come from the germline V gene (reference sequence). Here the CDR3 reads CASSYGGYEQYF. The CDR3 DNA sequence: TGTGCCAGCAGTTACGGGGGATACGAGCAGTACTTC. The variable domain in full, with the rest retrieved from reference TRBV13 and TRBJ2-7, is AAGVIQSPRHLIKEKRETATLKCYPIPRHDTVYWYQQGPGQDPQFLISFYEKMQSDKGSIPDRFSAQQFSDYHSELNMSSLELGDSALYFCASSYGGYEQYFGPGTRLTVT.

This clone showed up just once. CDR3 sequence reads: CASSHGGVGNQPQHF. CDR3 coding DNA: TGTGCCAGCTCTCACGGGGGAGTAGGCAATCAGCCCCAGCATTTT. This chain links TRBV6-5 with TRBJ1-5; tentatively, D is TRBD1 (5 bases). Trimming shortened V by 8 bases and J by 2 bases, and 16 bases separated the two germline ends. This CDR3 has 15 amino acids. Germline CDR1 and CDR2: MNHEY and SVGAGI.

This chain connects TRBV25-1 to TRBJ1-1; D possibly corresponds to TRBD1 (5 bases). The germline V gene has CDR1 MGHDK and CDR2 SYGVNS. CDR3 size: 13 residues. With 6 bases removed from V and 5 bases from J, the gap between germline ends came to 13 bases. CDR3: CASRAGLGTEAFF. CDR3 DNA sequence: TGTGCCAGCAGAGCGGGGCTCGGAACTGAAGCTTTCTTT.

The chain combines TRBV5-1 with TRBJ1-1; no clear D gene. Germline values: CDR1 SGHRS, CDR2 YFSETQ. V was shortened by 0 bases and J by 5 bases, with 14 bases between the two germline ends. This CDR3 has 15 residues. The CDR3 sequence: CASSLAVAAGTEAFF. CDR3 coding DNA: TGCGCCAGCAGCTTGGCCGTAGCTGCGGGGACTGAAGCTTTCTTT.

This rearrangement joins TRBV12-5 to TRBJ2-2; TRBD1 agrees at 11 bases. Germline V gene lookup returns CDR1 LGHNT and CDR2 FRNRAP. This CDR3 has 21 residues. Trimming removed 0 bases from V and 2 bases from J; junction bases left unmatched: 14. The CDR3 sequence is CASGLVGQGAISIGNTGELFF. In DNA, the CDR3 is TGTGCTAGTGGTTTGGTCGGACAGGGGGCGATCTCGATAGGCAACACCGGGGAGCTGTTTTTT.

In its sample, this clone was seen a few times. The CDR3 coding sequence is TGTGCCAGCAGTTTAGGCGGAGCGGTTTTCTTC. The encoded protein is CASSLGGAVFF. This chain links TRBV27 with TRBJ2-1; the D gene is possibly TRBD2 (5 bases). Germline-derived CDR1 and CDR2 are MNHEY and SMNVEV (reference sequence). V lost 2 bases to trimming and J lost 16 bases, with 12 bases between them. This CDR3 comprises 11 residues.

The V and J genes are TRBV9 and TRBJ1-4; 11 bases are a match to TRBD1. There are 13 residues in the CDR3. Germline assignment: CDR1 SGDLS and CDR2 YYNGEE. Trimming removed 5 bases from V and 7 bases from J; junction bases left unmatched: 1. CDR3 residues: CASRGTGGEKLFF. CDR3 sequence (DNA): TGTGCCAGCAGAGGGACAGGGGGTGAAAAACTGTTTTTT.

This rearrangement joins TRBV13 to TRBJ2-7, with 12 bases identical to TRBD2. The CDR3 is 15 amino acids. Trimming cost V 6 bases and J 0 bases; bases outside gene matches: 3. CDR1 and CDR2 (germline): PRHDT, FYEKMQ (reference sequence). CDR3: CASRLAGGPSYEQYF. Written as DNA, the CDR3 is TGTGCCAGCAGACTAGCGGGAGGACCCTCCTACGAGCAGTACTTC.

This sequence joins TRBV30 and TRBJ1-2; D is perhaps TRBD1 (5 bases). The CDR3 runs to 13 residues. In germline, CDR1 is GTSNPN, CDR2 SVGIG (reference sequence). Trimming cost V 5 bases and J 7 bases, with 17 bases left between them. The CDR3 spells CAWGPPRARGYTF. DNA for the CDR3: TGTGCCTGGGGACCCCCCAGGGCTCGTGGCTACACCTTC.

With regard to this clone: The junction does not match germline at one end; this may be a read error. The CDR3 DNA reads TGTGCCAGCAGCCCGCTGGGACAGTCAATCGAGGAGTACTTC. Translated: CASSPLGQSIEEYF. The chain uses TRBV5-4 and TRBJ2-7, with 7 bases matching TRBD1. The CDR3 length is 14 residues. Germline V gene lookup returns CDR1 SGHNT and CDR2 YYREEE (reference sequence).

This clone was recorded a few times. The chain recombines TRBV5-4 with TRBJ1-1; 8 nucleotides agree with TRBD1. Germline V CDR1 and CDR2: SGHNT, YYREEE (reference sequence). V trimming: 1 base; J trimming: 5 bases; junction bases outside the gene matches: 4. CDR3 length: 14 amino acids. As DNA, the CDR3 is TGTGCCAGCAGCTTGACAGGGGGAGGGACTGAAGCTTTCTTT. Translation: CASSLTGGGTEAFF.

This clone has only a few counts. This rearrangement joins TRBV25-1 to TRBJ1-4; D perhaps matches TRBD1 (5 bases). Trimming stripped 3 bases from V and 7 bases from J, with 12 bases between. Germline CDR1 reads MGHDK; CDR2 reads SYGVNS. This CDR3 contains 14 residues. The DNA of the CDR3 is TGTGCCAGCAGTGAGGCAGGGTGGGTTGAAAAACTGTTTTTT. Protein product: CASSEAGWVEKLFF.

This clone was detected once. The DNA of the CDR3 is TGCGCCAGCAGCATCGCCGGGACAGGTCCTAACATTCAGTACTTC. Protein: CASSIAGTGPNIQYF. This chain links TRBV5-1 with TRBJ2-4; the match to TRBD1 covers 8 bases. Trimming cost V 4 bases and J 7 bases; bases outside gene matches: 10. Germline CDR1 and CDR2: SGHRS and YFSETQ. There are 15 residues in the CDR3. Based on the CDR3 plus reference TRBV5-1 and TRBJ2-4, the full variable domain is KAGVTQTPRYLIKTRGQQVTLSCSPISGHRSVSWYQQTPGQGLQFLFEYFSETQRNKGNFPGRFSGRQFSNSRSEMNVSTLELGDSALYLCASSIAGTGPNIQYFGAGTRLSVL.

CDR3 in DNA: TGTGCCATCAGTGAGTCGAGCTGGGGGCTGAGACCTGAAGCTTTCTTT. Protein product: CAISESSWGLRPEAFF. The genes are TRBV10-3 and TRBJ1-1, with a weak D call TRBD1 (6 bases). The CDR3 totals 16 residues. V was shortened by 0 bases and J by 6 bases, with 17 bases between the two germline ends. Germline assignment: CDR1 ENHRY and CDR2 SYGVKD.

As concerns this clone: This CDR3 is missing its conserved last phenylalanine or tryptophan, likely due to a read error. The chain joins TRBV4-3 to TRBJ1-1; D is perhaps TRBD1 (5 bases). Germline CDR1 reads LGHNA; CDR2 reads YSLEER. With 0 bases removed from V and 2 bases from J, the gap between germline ends came to 10 bases. The CDR3 is 15 amino acids. The CDR3: CASSQEGVANTEAFL. The CDR3 nucleotides are TGCGCCAGCAGCCAAGAAGGGGTTGCCAACACTGAAGCTTTCCTT.

The chain employs TRBV2 and TRBJ2-6; D is possibly TRBD1 (5 bases). This CDR3 has 19 amino acids. Germline CDR1 is SNHLY and CDR2 is FYNNEI. Trimming removed 0 bases from V and 0 bases from J, with 15 bases in between. CDR3 coding DNA: TGTGCCAGCAGTGAAGCGCCGACAGCTGCGGTCTCTGGGGCCAACGTCCTGACTTTC. Its protein product is CASSEAPTAAVSGANVLTF.

This clone has just a few counts. V and J are TRBV7-2 and TRBJ1-2, with TRBD1 matching over 8 bases. Germline loops: CDR1 SGHTA, CDR2 FQGNSA. This CDR3 region has 14 residues. With 5 bases clipped from V and 4 bases from J, the junction kept 6 bases outside the gene matches. The CDR3 loop reads CASSTTGGGYGYTF. CDR3 nucleotide sequence: TGTGCCAGCAGCACTACAGGGGGAGGCTATGGCTACACCTTC. Based on the CDR3 plus reference TRBV7-2 and TRBJ1-2, the full variable domain is GAGVSQSPSNKVTEKGKDVELRCDPISGHTALYWYRQSLGQGLEFLIYFQGNSAPDKSGLPSDRFSAERTGGSVSTLTIQRTQQEDSAVYLCASSTTGGGYGYTFGSGTRLTVV.

This clone appeared a single time. V gene TRBV7-9 combines with J gene TRBJ1-5, with TRBD1 as a possible D gene (6 bases). Germline lookup yields CDR1 SEHNR and CDR2 FQNEAQ (reference sequence). V was trimmed by 5 bases and J by 4 bases, leaving 9 bases between them. The CDR3 extends over 13 amino acids. CDR3 sequence: CASSTGLNQPQHF. In DNA form, the CDR3 reads TGTGCCAGCAGCACAGGGCTAAATCAGCCCCAGCATTTT.

This sequence joins TRBV28 and TRBJ1-2; 7 nucleotides line up with TRBD1. CDR1 MDHEN and CDR2 SYDVKM come from the germline V gene. The CDR3 sequence is 15 residues long. V lost 6 bases, J lost 1 base, and 8 bases stayed unmatched. The CDR3 nucleotides are TGTGCCAGCAGCCTCCCCCAGGGGGGTAACTATGGCTACACCTTC. Translating gives CASSLPQGGNYGYTF.

This chain joins TRBV9 and TRBJ1-5; TRBD1 matches 10 bases. Germline CDR1 is SGDLS and CDR2 is YYNGEE. The CDR3 has 14 amino acids. V lost 0 bases to trimming and J lost 8 bases; unmatched junction nucleotides: 2. The CDR3 sequence: CASSVGQGAEPQHF. The CDR3 nucleotides read TGTGCCAGCAGCGTAGGACAGGGGGCAGAGCCCCAGCATTTT.

This clone was seen a handful of times. The chain links TRBV5-1 to TRBJ1-1; 10 nucleotides align to TRBD1. CDR1 and CDR2 (germline): SGHRS, YFSETQ. J was trimmed by 4 bases and V by 4 bases; bases with no gene match: 10. The CDR3 sequence is 16 residues long. DNA for the CDR3: TGCGCCAGCAGCCCCGGGGACAGGGGAAGGGGCACTGAAGCTTTCTTT. This encodes CASSPGDRGRGTEAFF.

The V gene is TRBV7-2, the J gene TRBJ1-5; D ambiguous. The CDR3 has 14 residues. The ends were cut back, 6 bases at V and 0 bases at J, with 9 bases in the middle. Germline values: CDR1 SGHTA, CDR2 FQGNSA. The CDR3 nucleotides are TGTGCCAGCAGAGAGAGCGGTAGCAATCAGCCCCAGCATTTT. Its protein product is CASRESGSNQPQHF.

The rearrangement uses TRBV18 and TRBJ2-3; 7 nucleotides agree with TRBD2. Per the germline V gene, CDR1 is KGHSH and CDR2 is LQKENI. The V segment lost 0 bases and the J segment 3 bases; nucleotides outside the gene matches: 3. CDR3 length equals 15 residues. The CDR3 nucleotides read TGTGCCAGCTCACCACCCCGAGCGGGGACAGATACGCAGTATTTT. Protein: CASSPPRAGTDTQYF.

This clone was observed at least ten times. The rearrangement joins TRBV28 to TRBJ1-1; weak D call: TRBD1 (6 bases). CDR1 and CDR2 from the germline V gene are MDHEN and SYDVKM. The CDR3 sequence is 11 residues long. The V and J ends lost 3 bases and 11 bases respectively, with 10 bases between them. CDR3 sequence reads: CASSLGARAFF. The CDR3 nucleotides are TGTGCCAGCAGTTTGGGGGCGAGGGCTTTCTTT.